Shown below are 20 T cell receptor beta chains from a single sample sequenced in a study of post-analysis software for immune sequencing data. Presence of unique molecular identifiers characterized the TCR beta cDNA libraries. TCRdb re-called the PCR reads with MiXCR, one entry per CDR3 protein. The data hold a few hundred thousand distinct CDR3 sequences, with 30% to 40% observed a single time. Study outcomes and limitations: Patients had higher frequencies than controls of roughly five TRBV segments, including TRBV5-6, TRBV5-1 and TRBV20-1.

The antigens for these receptors are not known. The source material was blood. Every receptor here comes from a girl aged 2-17 years with multiple sclerosis.

There are many counts of this clonotype. The V gene is TRBV14, the J gene TRBJ1-4; 8 nucleotides agree with TRBD1. Germline assignment: CDR1 SGHDN and CDR2 FVKESK. The CDR3 totals 15 residues. J was trimmed by 8 bases and V by 3 bases; bases with no gene match: 8. CDR3 DNA sequence: TGTGCCAGCAGCCATAAGACAGGGGCGGGAGAAAAACTGTTTTTT. It encodes CASSHKTGAGEKLFF.

The V call is TRBV6-6, the J call TRBJ1-1; no definite D call. This CDR3 has 14 amino acids. Germline-derived CDR1 and CDR2 are MNHNY and SVGAGI (reference sequence). Trimming removed 5 bases from V and 4 bases from J, with 14 bases in between. The CDR3 bases are TGTGCCAGCAGTCGTTCTCGTGGGGTCACTGAAGCTTTCTTT. This translates into CASSRSRGVTEAFF.

This clonotype appeared a few times. The junction differs from germline at one of its ends, possibly a read error. The chain joins TRBV20-1 to TRBJ1-5; no clear D gene. Germline CDR1 reads DFQATT; CDR2 reads SNEGSKA (reference sequence). The CDR3 is 16 residues long. CDR3 nucleotide sequence: TGCAGTGCTCCTCGGATCCGGGGAATGGGCAATCAGCCCCGGCATTTT. Residues: CSAPRIRGMGNQPRHF.

This clonotype occurred many times. The chain links TRBV20-1 to TRBJ2-5; D is ambiguous. V was trimmed by 6 bases and J by 1 base, leaving 12 bases between them. The CDR3 loop spans 13 amino acids. Per germline, CDR1 DFQATT and CDR2 SNEGSKA (reference sequence). CDR3 loop: CSAEKKSQETQYF. DNA of the CDR3: TGCAGTGCGGAGAAGAAGTCCCAAGAGACCCAGTACTTC.

The V call is TRBV12-3 or TRBV12-4, the J call TRBJ1-6; D call uncertain. The CDR3 covers 12 residues. Trimming removed 3 bases from V and 10 bases from J, with 7 bases in between. The CDR3 DNA reads as TGTGCCAGCAGTTTGCCCCGATCACCCCTCCACTTT. Protein: CASSLPRSPLHF.

This clonotype was counted between two and nine times. V is TRBV5-1 and J is TRBJ2-7; 7 positions agree with TRBD1. The V gene end was trimmed by 4 bases and the J gene end by 0 bases; junction bases not matched to a gene: 7. Germline CDR1 and CDR2: SGHRS and YFSETQ. This CDR3 spans 15 amino acids. CDR3 residues: CASSPSRDSSYEQYF. CDR3 sequence (DNA): TGCGCCAGCAGCCCCAGCAGGGACAGCTCCTACGAGCAGTACTTC.

This clonotype was recorded a few times. The genes are TRBV7-9 and TRBJ2-6; D is unresolved. Looked up from germline, CDR1 is SEHNR and CDR2 is FQNEAQ (reference sequence). The V end lost 5 bases, the J end lost 0 bases, and 8 bases lay between the germline ends. This CDR3 has 15 amino acids. The CDR3 DNA follows: TGTGCCAGCAGCCCTTGGTCCTCTGGGGCCAACGTCCTGACTTTC. It is translated as CASSPWSSGANVLTF.

V and J are TRBV2 and TRBJ2-5, with D perhaps TRBD1 (5 bases). V was trimmed by 7 bases and J by 2 bases, leaving 8 bases between them. CDR3 length: 12 amino acids. In germline, CDR1 is SNHLY, CDR2 FYNNEI. CDR3 bases: TGTGCCAGCATACGACAGCAAGAGACCCAGTACTTC. As protein: CASIRQQETQYF. The variable domain in full, with the rest retrieved from reference TRBV2 and TRBJ2-5, is EPEVTQTPSHQVTQMGQEVILRCVPISNHLYFYWYRQILGQKVEFLVSFYNNEISEKSEIFDDQFSVERPDGSNFTLKIRSTKLEDSAMYFCASIRQQETQYFGPGTRLLVL.

The rearrangement joins TRBV4-2 to TRBJ2-3; D tentatively reads TRBD1 or TRBD2 (6 bases each). V was shortened by 0 bases and J by 2 bases, with 9 bases between the two germline ends. The CDR3 is 15 residues long. Germline-derived CDR1 and CDR2 are LGHNA and YNFKEQ. DNA of the CDR3: TGTGCCAGCAGCCAAGAGGGGGGCCCCACAGATACGCAGTATTTT. It encodes CASSQEGGPTDTQYF.

The table lists this clonotype with many counts. The chain uses TRBV29-1 and TRBJ2-4, with TRBD1 identical over 9 bases. The trim removed 7 bases at V and 4 bases at J, leaving 14 bases unmatched. The length of the CDR3 is 16 residues. Germline lookup yields CDR1 SQVTM and CDR2 ANQGSEA. CDR3 bases: TGCAGCGCACGAACCACCGGGACAGGGAAGAAAAACATTCAGTACTTC. Amino acid sequence: CSARTTGTGKKNIQYF. Variable domain in full (rest from reference TRBV29-1 and TRBJ2-4): SAVISQKPSRDICQRGTSLTIQCQVDSQVTMMFWYRQQPGQSLTLIATANQGSEATYESGFVIDKFPISRPNLTFSTLTVSNMSPEDSSIYLCSARTTGTGKKNIQYFGAGTRLSVL.

The chain carries TRBV10-3 and TRBJ1-2; 12 bases are shared with TRBD1. Germline CDR1 ENHRY, CDR2 SYGVKD. V gave up 4 bases and J gave up 0 bases; unmatched junction bases: 9. The CDR3 contains 18 residues. In DNA, the CDR3 is TGTGCCATCAGTGCTGGTACGGGACAGGGGGCTGCTAACTATGGCTACACCTTC. Translated, it gives CAISAGTGQGAANYGYTF.

This chain connects TRBV3-1 to TRBJ2-1, with TRBD1 matching 12 bases. Unmatched junction bases numbered 3, after V lost 7 bases and J lost 8 bases. This CDR3 is 13 amino acids long. Germline values: CDR1 LGHDT, CDR2 YNNKEL (reference sequence). CDR3 bases: TGTGCCAGCACAGGGACAGGGGGCTATGAGCAGTTCTTC. Encoded protein: CASTGTGGYEQFF.

This clonotype has ten or more counts. The V call is TRBV4-1, the J call TRBJ1-2; TRBD1 matches at 8 bases. The CDR3 consists of 15 residues. V gave up 4 bases and J gave up 6 bases; unmatched junction bases: 10. Germline CDR1 and CDR2: MGHRA and YSYEKL. As DNA, the CDR3 is TGCGCCAGCAGCCTAGATTTGGAGACAGGGGATGGCTACACCTTC. Its translation: CASSLDLETGDGYTF.

This clonotype was seen a handful of times. A much bigger clone sits one base away, suggesting this may be a read error. The V call is TRBV28, the J call TRBJ2-3; the D is unclear. The CDR3 contains 13 residues. Germline V lookup: CDR1 MDHEN, CDR2 SYDVKM. V was shortened by 3 bases and J by 0 bases, with 4 bases between the two germline ends. The CDR3 reads CASSFDSTDTQYF. The DNA of the CDR3 is TGTGCCAGCAGTTTCGACAGCACAGATACGCAGTATTTT.

This clonotype was observed a handful of times. CDR3 amino acids: CASSFGGTGGTLHF. CDR3 in DNA: TGCGCCAGCAGCTTCGGCGGGACAGGGGGTACCCTCCACTTT. V and J are TRBV5-1 and TRBJ1-6, with 11 nucleotides matching TRBD1. The J segment lost 14 bases and the V segment lost 2 bases, leaving 6 bases of the junction unmatched. The CDR3 loop spans 14 amino acids. Per germline, CDR1 SGHRS and CDR2 YFSETQ.

The genes are TRBV5-1 and TRBJ2-3; tentative D call: TRBD1 (8 bases). Germline V gene lookup returns CDR1 SGHRS and CDR2 YFSETQ. Trimming removed 3 bases at V and 4 bases at J, with 12 bases between. The CDR3 extends over 14 amino acids. Here the CDR3 reads CASSWTGRADTQYF. CDR3 DNA sequence: TGCGCCAGCAGCTGGACAGGGAGGGCAGATACGCAGTATTTT.

This clonotype was picked up a small number of times. The CDR3 here is CASSSSGQHQETQYF. In nucleotides, the CDR3 is TGTGCCAGCAGCTCCTCTGGGCAACATCAAGAGACCCAGTACTTC. The genes are TRBV5-6 and TRBJ2-5; D unclear. Germline V CDR1 and CDR2: SGHDT, YYEEEE. The CDR3 runs 15 residues. Between the trimmed V and J ends, which lost 3 bases and 2 bases, there was a span of 14 bases.

The sample holds many counts of this clonotype. The chain is built from TRBV7-2 and TRBJ2-5; 11 positions match TRBD2. The V and J ends lost 5 bases and 4 bases, in that order; junction bases with no gene match: 6. CDR1 and CDR2 from the germline V gene are SGHTA and FQGNSA. This CDR3 spans 15 amino acids. The CDR3 coding sequence is TGTGCCAGCAGCAATATAGCGGGGGGGATAGAGACCCAGTACTTC. Its translation: CASSNIAGGIETQYF.

For this clonotype: An end of the junction differs from the germline gene, which may be a read error. The V gene is TRBV5-5, the J gene TRBJ2-5, with D hard to call. The CDR3 totals 13 residues. Per germline, CDR1 SGHKS and CDR2 YYEKEE (reference sequence). For the CDR3, the DNA is TGTGCCAGTAGCTTGTACTTCGAGGAGACCCAGTACTTC. As protein: CASSLYFEETQYF.

The chain couples TRBV6-6 to TRBJ1-5; the D is unclear. The CDR3 runs 13 residues. Germline CDR1 MNHNY, CDR2 SVGAGI (reference sequence). V lost 7 bases and J lost 3, with 10 bases in between. The CDR3 DNA reads TGTGCCAGCAATTCCCCCAACAATCAGCCCCAGCATTTT. Translation: CASNSPNNQPQHF.